The clone carrying this T cell receptor (beta chain) was counted only a few times. Combining a sample-barcoded 5' primer with a J-beta primer mix, a second PCR ran for roughly 6 to 12 cycles. TCRdb re-called the 5' RACE reads through MiXCR, storing one row per CDR3 protein. Among about 2 million distinct CDR3 sequences listed, roughly 52% were seen once. The source of the sample is a study of blood T cells in healthy people across ages. The CDR3 has 17 residues. Germline values: CDR1 LGHNA, CDR2 YSLEER. The ends lost 0 bases at V and 4 bases at J; junction bases unmatched: 8. This clonotype was obtained from a woman in her thirties or forties in good health. The sequencing input was blood. V is TRBV4-3 and J is TRBJ2-7, with TRBD2 identical over 11 bases. CDR3 sequence reads: CASSQDVLAGGLYEQYF. Here the CDR3 DNA reads TGCGCCAGCAGCCAAGATGTCCTAGCGGGGGGACTGTACGAGCAGTACTTC.